Following are 32 T cell receptor beta chains from one sample sequenced in a study of shared clonotypes between healthy human individuals. Sequenced by immunoSEQ multiplex PCR; TCRdb stores in-frame clones only, minus some. This sample yields 2 million to 2.5 million clones, of which approximately 95% are seen a single time; around 0.4% belongs to the top ten. The specimen was naive CD4+ T cells from PBMCs. Described subset: CD45RA+ positively selected. Receptor source: a man aged 18 to 35 in good health. Some clones in this sample may be carry-over from other donors' samples.

V gene TRBV9 combines with J gene TRBJ2-3; D might be TRBD2 (5 bases). Trimming left V 3 bases short and J 0 bases short, with 17 bases between. This CDR3 region has 17 residues. Per the germline V gene, CDR1 is SGDLS and CDR2 is YYNGEE. The chain's CDR3 is CASSAPHGGPSTDTQYF. CDR3 DNA sequence: TGTGCCAGCAGCGCCCCCCACGGCGGGCCGAGCACAGATACGCAGTATTTT. The full variable domain, completed using reference TRBV9 and TRBJ2-3, is DSGVTQTPKHLITATGQRVTLRCSPRSGDLSVYWYQQSLDQGLQFLIQYYNGEERAKGNILERFSAQQFPDLHSELNLSSLELGDSALYFCASSAPHGGPSTDTQYFGPGTRLTVL.

The V and J genes are TRBV5-1 and TRBJ2-2; tentative D call: TRBD1 (7 bases). The CDR3 has 17 amino acids. In germline, CDR1 is SGHRS, CDR2 YFSETQ. Trimming removed 1 base at V and 3 bases at J, with 16 bases between. The CDR3 region has the DNA TGCGCCAGCAGCTTGCCGGGCGCCAGGGGGGACACCGGGGAGCTGTTTTTT. Its translation is CASSLPGARGDTGELFF.

The chain recombines TRBV7-2 with TRBJ1-3; unclear D gene. The germline V gene has CDR1 SGHTA and CDR2 FQGNSA. The V gene lost 5 bases and the J gene lost 5 bases, with 19 bases spanning the gap. The CDR3 is made up of 16 amino acids. Here the CDR3 reads CASSLGTPVSRNTIYF. The CDR3 region has the DNA TGTGCCAGCAGCCTCGGTACCCCAGTCTCCCGAAACACCATATATTTT. The entire variable domain, with the rest obtained from reference TRBV7-2 and TRBJ1-3, is as follows: GAGVSQSPSNKVTEKGKDVELRCDPISGHTALYWYRQSLGQGLEFLIYFQGNSAPDKSGLPSDRFSAERTGGSVSTLTIQRTQQEDSAVYLCASSLGTPVSRNTIYFGEGSWLTVV.

This clone was seen just once. The sample has other DNA sequences that encode this CDR3 too. The gene calls are TRBV18 and TRBJ2-1; 8 nucleotides agree with TRBD1. Trimming took 1 base from V and 7 from J; bases not matched to a gene: 3. Per germline, CDR1 KGHSH and CDR2 LQKENI. This CDR3 is built from 14 residues. CDR3: CASSPRQGTNEQFF. Here the CDR3 DNA reads TGTGCCAGCTCACCACGACAGGGGACGAATGAGCAGTTCTTC.

The rearrangement joins TRBV30 to TRBJ2-1; D may be TRBD1 (6 bases). The CDR3 is 13 residues long. Trimming left V 3 bases short and J 3 bases short, with 9 bases between. The germline CDR1 and CDR2 sequences are GTSNPN and SVGIG (reference sequence). CDR3 DNA: TGTGCCTGGAGACAGGGCCTCTACAATGAGCAGTTCTTC. It specifies CAWRQGLYNEQFF.

The rearrangement uses TRBV11-2 and TRBJ2-2; possibly TRBD2 for D (7 bases). The CDR3 totals 16 residues. Germline lookup yields CDR1 SGHAT and CDR2 FQNNGV. V lost 3 bases and J lost 4, with 15 bases in between. The CDR3 DNA follows: TGTGCCAGCAGCTTTTACGGGGGGCAGGGCACCGGGGAGCTGTTTTTT. As protein: CASSFYGGQGTGELFF. Variable domain in full (rest from reference TRBV11-2 and TRBJ2-2): EAGVAQSPRYKIIEKRQSVAFWCNPISGHATLYWYQQILGQGPKLLIQFQNNGVVDDSQLPKDRFSAERLKGVDSTLKIQPAKLEDSAVYLCASSFYGGQGTGELFFGEGSRLTVL.

The rearrangement joins TRBV6-5 to TRBJ1-5; a weak D match, TRBD1 (5 bases). V was cut by 1 base and J by 9 bases, with 13 bases left in between. This CDR3 comprises 14 residues. CDR1 and CDR2 from the germline V gene are MNHEY and SVGAGI. CDR3 sequence reads: CASSYWAAGWPQHF. For the CDR3, the DNA is TGTGCCAGCAGTTACTGGGCAGCAGGGTGGCCCCAGCATTTT.

This clone was detected a few times. This chain uses TRBV7-8 with TRBJ1-2; 8 nucleotides align to TRBD1. CDR3 length equals 14 residues. Germline V gene lookup returns CDR1 SGHVS and CDR2 FQNEAQ. V lost 5 bases and J lost 4; bases outside the gene matches: 6. The CDR3 is CASSRGQGPYGYTF. The CDR3 region has the DNA TGTGCCAGCAGCAGAGGACAGGGACCCTATGGCTACACCTTC. The variable domain in full, completed from reference TRBV7-8 and TRBJ1-2, reads GAGVSQSPRYKVAKRGQDVALRCDPISGHVSLFWYQQALGQGPEFLTYFQNEAQLDKSGLPSDRFFAERPEGSVSTLKIQRTQQEDSAVYLCASSRGQGPYGYTFGSGTRLTVV.

The J gene is TRBJ2-2, the V gene TRBV7-7; possibly TRBD1 for D (6 bases). The CDR3 covers 16 residues. Germline V lookup: CDR1 SSHAT, CDR2 FNYEAQ (reference sequence). V was trimmed by 1 base and J by 0 bases, leaving 9 bases between them. In nucleotides, the CDR3 is TGTGCCAGCAGCTTAGGTGGGGGCTCGAACACCGGGGAGCTGTTTTTT. It codes for CASSLGGGSNTGELFF.

This clone has just a few counts. The chain employs TRBV5-1 and TRBJ1-1; unclear D gene. This CDR3 comprises 11 residues. Germline CDR1 and CDR2: SGHRS and YFSETQ. Trimming took 7 bases from V and 1 from J, leaving 5 bases between them. CDR3 region: CASAGNTEAFF. In DNA, the CDR3 is TGCGCCAGCGCGGGGAACACTGAAGCTTTCTTT.

The chain combines TRBV6-1 with TRBJ1-5; D unclear. The CDR3 sequence is 13 residues long. Germline V gene data show CDR1 as MNHNS and CDR2 as SASEGT. Trimming left V 7 bases short and J 4 bases short, with 11 bases between. The CDR3 is CASTASGNQPQHF. DNA for the CDR3: TGTGCCAGCACCGCCTCTGGGAATCAGCCCCAGCATTTT.

The chain employs TRBV28 and TRBJ1-4; 7 bases align to TRBD1. The CDR3 is 14 amino acids. V lost 6 bases to trimming and J lost 8 bases; unmatched junction nucleotides: 9. Germline CDR1 reads MDHEN; CDR2 reads SYDVKM. The CDR3 DNA sequence: TGTGCCAGCAGCCAGACAGGGAGGAGAGAAAAACTGTTTTTT. Its protein is CASSQTGRREKLFF. Full variable domain (outside the CDR3, taken from reference TRBV28 and TRBJ1-4): DVKVTQSSRYLVKRTGEKVFLECVQDMDHENMFWYRQDPGLGLRLIYFSYDVKMKEKGDIPEGYSVSREKKERFSLILESASTNQTSMYLCASSQTGRREKLFFGSGTQLSVL.

This chain connects TRBV7-8 to TRBJ2-1; 8 bases fit TRBD1. Germline V gives CDR1 SGHVS, CDR2 FQNEAQ. Trimming took 5 bases from V and 6 from J; bases not matched to a gene: 9. The CDR3 runs 15 residues. CDR3 DNA sequence: TGTGCCAGCAGCCCCAGGGGGCGTCTGGGCAATGAGCAGTTCTTC. Its protein is CASSPRGRLGNEQFF.

The CDR3 DNA sequence: TGTGCCAGCAGCGTAGAACCTAGCGGGAGATTGGGCAATGAGCAGTTCTTC. This gives the protein CASSVEPSGRLGNEQFF. The chain links TRBV9 to TRBJ2-1; the match to TRBD2 covers 10 bases. Germline CDR1 is SGDLS and CDR2 is YYNGEE. The CDR3 has 17 residues. The J segment lost 6 bases and the V segment lost 0 bases, leaving 9 bases of the junction unmatched. Looking up the rest from reference TRBV9 and TRBJ2-1 gives the full variable domain: DSGVTQTPKHLITATGQRVTLRCSPRSGDLSVYWYQQSLDQGLQFLIQYYNGEERAKGNILERFSAQQFPDLHSELNLSSLELGDSALYFCASSVEPSGRLGNEQFFGPGTRLTVL.

The CDR3 here is CAWRIGAVGYTF. The CDR3 coding sequence is TGTGCCTGGAGAATCGGGGCTGTTGGCTACACCTTC. This chain connects TRBV30 to TRBJ1-2; TRBD1 might be the D (5 bases). Per germline, CDR1 GTSNPN and CDR2 SVGIG (reference sequence). The CDR3 runs to 12 residues. V lost 3 bases, J lost 7 bases, and 12 bases lay in between.

V gene TRBV5-1 combines with J gene TRBJ2-6, with TRBD1 identical over 7 bases. V lost 4 bases and J lost 4; bases outside the gene matches: 8. This CDR3 has 16 amino acids. From germline, CDR1 is SGHRS and CDR2 YFSETQ. The DNA for the CDR3 is TGCGCCAGCAGCAGGACAACAGGGGTAGGGGCCAACGTCCTGACTTTC. Translated: CASSRTTGVGANVLTF.

V and J are TRBV7-3 and TRBJ2-5; D is uncertain. V gave up 1 base and J gave up 0 bases, with 15 bases separating them. This CDR3 is built from 17 residues. Germline-derived CDR1 and CDR2 are SGHTA and FQGTGA. CDR3 nucleotides: TGTGCCAGCAGCTTAATGGCGCTCGGGCCGGACCAAGAGACCCAGTACTTC. The encoded protein is CASSLMALGPDQETQYF. Filled out from reference TRBV7-3 and TRBJ2-5, the complete variable domain reads GAGVSQTPSNKVTEKGKYVELRCDPISGHTALYWYRQSLGQGPEFLIYFQGTGAADDSGLPNDRFFAVRPEGSVSTLKIQRTERGDSAVYLCASSLMALGPDQETQYFGPGTRLLVL.

CDR3 in amino acids: CASSQGGGSTDTQYF. The CDR3 DNA reads as TGTGCCAGCAGCCAAGGTGGCGGGAGCACAGATACGCAGTATTTT. V and J are TRBV4-2 and TRBJ2-3, with D perhaps TRBD2 (5 bases). This CDR3 contains 15 residues. Germline assignment: CDR1 LGHNA and CDR2 YNFKEQ. The V gene lost 1 base and the J gene lost 0 bases, with 8 bases spanning the gap.

The chain links TRBV7-3 to TRBJ2-1, with D tentatively TRBD2 (5 bases). The CDR3 consists of 13 residues. The V and J ends lost 4 bases and 4 bases respectively, with 8 bases between them. The V gene's germline CDR1 is SGHTA and CDR2 FQGTGA. The CDR3 spells CASSSGIYNEQFF. For the CDR3, the DNA is TGTGCCAGCAGCTCCGGGATTTACAATGAGCAGTTCTTC.

A note on this clone: Because the CDR3's place on the DNA is in doubt, the DNA is left out and the CDR3 is given as listed by TCRdb. The J gene is TRBJ2-7, the V gene TRBV13. Germline V gene lookup returns CDR1 PRHDT and CDR2 FYEKMQ (reference sequence). The CDR3 adds up to 14 amino acids, both ends counted. The CDR3 here is CASSRFGPGSEQYF.

The chain has TRBV11-3 and TRBJ1-1, with a weak D call TRBD1 (6 bases). The CDR3 is 13 residues long. CDR1 is SGHNT, CDR2 YENEEA, per germline. V lost 5 bases and J lost 5, with 12 bases in between. The CDR3 DNA reads TGTGCCAGCAGCCAAGTGCAGGGGACTGAAGCTTTCTTT. This translates into CASSQVQGTEAFF.

The rearrangement links TRBV9 to TRBJ2-5; 11 nucleotides agree with TRBD2. This CDR3 is built from 15 residues. The germline gives CDR1 SGDLS, CDR2 YYNGEE. V trimming: 3 bases; J trimming: 3 bases; junction bases outside the gene matches: 4. The CDR3 nucleotides read TGTGCCAGCAGCGCAATGACTAGCGGGGAAGAGACCCAGTACTTC. Protein: CASSAMTSGEETQYF.

Here the CDR3 reads CASSYPHREGTQYF. In DNA, the CDR3 is TGTGCCAGCAGTTACCCCCACAGGGAGGGTACGCAGTATTTT. V is TRBV6-6 and J is TRBJ2-3; D may be TRBD2 (7 bases). There are 14 residues in the CDR3. CDR1 is MNHNY, CDR2 SVGAGI, per germline (reference sequence). V shed 2 bases and J shed 8 bases, with 14 bases lying between them.

This chain joins TRBV11-2 and TRBJ2-7, with TRBD1 matching over 8 bases. The CDR3 has 13 residues. The V gene's germline CDR1 is SGHAT and CDR2 FQNNGV. V shed 1 base and J 6 bases; nucleotides not matched to a gene: 2. CDR3 DNA sequence: TGTGCCAGCAGCTTAGGGGACAGGCGCGAGCAGTACTTC. Translated: CASSLGDRREQYF.

The chain uses TRBV5-1 and TRBJ2-3; a weak D match, TRBD2 (5 bases). This CDR3 is 14 amino acids long. V was trimmed by 0 bases and J by 4 bases, leaving 9 bases between them. The germline gives CDR1 SGHRS, CDR2 YFSETQ. CDR3 amino acids: CASSLELVSDTQYF. CDR3 nucleotides: TGCGCCAGCAGCTTGGAACTAGTATCAGATACGCAGTATTTT.

The CDR3 bases are TGTGCCAGCTCACCCCCCGGGGGGCTTGGAAACACCATATATTTT. It specifies CASSPPGGLGNTIYF. V gene TRBV18 combines with J gene TRBJ1-3; D perhaps matches TRBD1 (6 bases). CDR1 and CDR2 from the germline V gene are KGHSH and LQKENI. The V end lost 3 bases, the J end lost 3 bases, and 12 bases lay between the germline ends. This CDR3 is built from 15 residues.

V usage is TRBV4-3 and J usage is TRBJ2-6; D not certain. The germline V and J ends were trimmed by 0 bases and 1 base, with 10 bases remaining between them. The CDR3 consists of 17 residues. CDR1 and CDR2 from the germline V gene are LGHNA and YSLEER. The CDR3 nucleotides are TGCGCCAGCAGCCAAGATTACAGCTATTCTGGGGCCAACGTCCTGACTTTC. It is translated as CASSQDYSYSGANVLTF.

The genes are TRBV28 and TRBJ2-2, with 8 nucleotides matching TRBD1. Per the germline V gene, CDR1 is MDHEN and CDR2 is SYDVKM. The V segment lost 6 bases and the J segment 1 base; nucleotides outside the gene matches: 7. The CDR3 consists of 16 residues. CDR3 in DNA: TGTGCCAGCAGCAAGACCGGGACAGGGAACACCGGGGAGCTGTTTTTT. Its translation is CASSKTGTGNTGELFF.

The gene calls are TRBV5-1 and TRBJ2-1, with D perhaps TRBD2 (5 bases). The V and J ends lost 6 bases and 0 bases respectively, with 13 bases between them. The CDR3 spans 15 residues. CDR1 is SGHRS and CDR2 is YFSETQ in the germline V gene. This CDR3 is CASTSSGSSYNEQFF. CDR3 coding DNA: TGCGCCAGCACCTCATCGGGGAGCTCCTACAATGAGCAGTTCTTC.

Comments on this clone: The same CDR3 arises from other DNA sequences in this sample as well. The rearrangement joins TRBV4-1 to TRBJ2-5; TRBD1 might be the D (7 bases). Deletions cut 1 base from V and 2 bases from J, with 11 bases between. Per the germline V gene, CDR1 is MGHRA and CDR2 is YSYEKL. CDR3 size: 15 residues. CDR3 bases: TGCGCCAGCAGCCAAGGGGCAGGGGGGCAAGAGACCCAGTACTTC. Protein: CASSQGAGGQETQYF.

J is TRBJ2-2 and V is TRBV5-6, with 7 bases identical to TRBD2. The trim removed 0 bases at V and 6 bases at J, leaving 5 bases unmatched. The CDR3 extends over 15 amino acids. Looked up from germline, CDR1 is SGHDT and CDR2 is YYEEEE. DNA for the CDR3: TGTGCCAGCAGCTTGGGGCGGGAGTGGTCCGGGGAGCTGTTTTTT. Its translation: CASSLGREWSGELFF.

The chain uses TRBV7-8 and TRBJ2-5; possibly TRBD2 for D (7 bases). The CDR3 sequence is 14 residues long. V dropped 2 bases and J dropped 5 bases, with 12 bases sitting between them. Germline V lookup: CDR1 SGHVS, CDR2 FQNEAQ. The CDR3 reads CASSLRGAGETQYF. CDR3 nucleotides: TGTGCCAGCAGCTTACGGGGGGCCGGGGAGACCCAGTACTTC.